A selection of T cell receptor beta chains follows, all from one sample in a study of blood T cell repertoires in COVID-19. Using immunoSEQ multiplex PCR, the repertoire was profiled, and TCRdb retains in-frame clones only, with some absent. The sample yields approximately 110,000 clones, more than 75% seen once. The specimen sequenced was peripheral blood. Receptor source: a human donor in a cohort sampled during active COVID-19. Each CDR3 is given with its conserved first and last residue. Fields, in order: V gene, D gene, clone size, J gene, CDR3 protein. A D gene is named only where the DNA matches it firmly. Clone size appears in some rows only: once, few, many, or a class for an expanded clone.

V: TRBV9
D: TRBD2
size: -
J: TRBJ2-2
CDR3: CASSVRLGRLDTGELFF

V: TRBV2
D: TRBD1
size: -
J: TRBJ2-3
CDR3: CASSQRDREHNSAKDTQYF

V: TRBV10-2
D: TRBD2
size: -
J: TRBJ2-1
CDR3: CASEGGGSRYNEQFF

V: TRBV13
D: TRBD1
size: -
J: TRBJ2-7
CDR3: CASSSDRGSYEQYF

V: TRBV4-1
D: TRBD1
size: -
J: TRBJ2-1
CDR3: CASSQPGTGGYNEQFF

V: TRBV12-3/TRBV12-4
D: TRBD1
size: -
J: TRBJ1-1
CDR3: CASANRGRGAFF

V: TRBV15
D: -
size: -
J: TRBJ2-1
CDR3: CATSRDAGFNEQFF

V: TRBV11-2
D: -
size: -
J: TRBJ2-7
CDR3: CASSLEQVGSYEQYF

V: TRBV10-2
D: -
size: -
J: TRBJ1-4
CDR3: CASSDRENEKLFF

V: TRBV21-1
D: -
size: -
J: TRBJ2-3
CDR3: CASSKTGLAGEISTDTQYF

V: TRBV5-5
D: TRBD1
size: -
J: TRBJ1-5
CDR3: CASSLEGAGNQPQHF

V: TRBV6-5
D: TRBD2
size: -
J: TRBJ2-7
CDR3: CASSYGTSGSPYEQYF

V: TRBV3-1/TRBV3-2
D: -
size: -
J: TRBJ2-6
CDR3: CASSQGYGRMSSGANVLTF

V: TRBV4-3
D: -
size: -
J: TRBJ1-1
CDR3: CASSQDRNTEAFF

V: TRBV6-2/TRBV6-3
D: -
size: -
J: TRBJ2-5
CDR3: CASSYSNVAPQETQYF

V: TRBV6-2/TRBV6-3
D: -
size: -
J: TRBJ1-1
CDR3: CASSYTGENTEAFF

V: TRBV14
D: -
size: once
J: TRBJ2-1
CDR3: CASSRARREHNEQFF

V: TRBV6-5
D: TRBD1
size: -
J: TRBJ1-2
CDR3: CASRGTGPYRGYTF